This passage covers 26 T cell receptor beta chains from one sample sequenced in a study of blood T cell repertoires in COVID-19. Here immunoSEQ multiplex PCR was the method, and the copy in TCRdb shows in-frame clones only, minus some. The table records under 450,000 clones, about 86% of them present only once. Sequences were obtained from peripheral blood. These receptors were taken from a woman aged 55-69 years with COVID-19, enrolled during active disease.

The CDR3 nucleotides read TGTGCCAGCAGTGAATATCCGGGACAGGGTGGCTACACCTTC. Amino acids: CASSEYPGQGGYTF. The chain has TRBV6-1 and TRBJ1-2, with 9 bases matching TRBD1. Trimming removed 2 bases from V and 7 bases from J; junction bases left unmatched: 5. The CDR3 extends over 14 amino acids. The V gene's germline CDR1 is MNHNS and CDR2 SASEGT.

This clone was seen a single time. The chain carries TRBV7-9 and TRBJ2-6, with D possibly matching TRBD1 (6 bases). V gave up 2 bases and J gave up 2 bases, with 13 bases separating them. The CDR3 runs 17 residues. CDR1 SEHNR and CDR2 FQNEAQ come from the germline V gene (reference sequence). DNA of the CDR3: TGTGCCAGCAGCTTATTCGGTCAGGGGACTGGGGCCAACGTCCTGACTTTC. Translated, it gives CASSLFGQGTGANVLTF.

The J gene is TRBJ2-3, the V gene TRBV7-2; tentative D call: TRBD2 (7 bases). CDR1 is SGHTA and CDR2 is FQGNSA in the germline V gene. V was cut by 5 bases and J by 3 bases, with 18 bases left in between. This CDR3 has 16 amino acids. The CDR3 loop is CASSLIRGGRTDTQYF. CDR3 nucleotides: TGTGCCAGCAGCCTCATCAGGGGAGGGAGGACAGATACGCAGTATTTT.

The genes are TRBV6-5 and TRBJ2-5, with D unresolved. Germline CDR1 reads MNHEY; CDR2 reads SVGAGI. The V gene lost 5 bases and the J gene lost 5 bases, with 6 bases spanning the gap. The CDR3 runs 11 residues. CDR3 sequence (DNA): TGTGCCAGCAGTACCGGGGAGACCCAGTACTTC. This sequence encodes CASSTGETQYF.

The V gene is TRBV5-1, the J gene TRBJ1-1, with D possibly matching TRBD1 (6 bases). V was trimmed by 0 bases and J by 7 bases, leaving 10 bases between them. CDR3 length: 13 residues. The V gene's germline CDR1 is SGHRS and CDR2 YFSETQ. The CDR3 sequence is CASSLEQGYEAFF. In nucleotides, the CDR3 is TGCGCCAGCAGCTTGGAACAGGGCTATGAAGCTTTCTTT.

The chain combines TRBV7-9 with TRBJ2-2, with D unclear. This CDR3 region has 15 residues. V was trimmed by 4 bases and J by 6 bases, leaving 15 bases between them. Germline values: CDR1 SEHNR, CDR2 FQNEAQ (reference sequence). CDR3 in amino acids: CASSSLETRAGELFF. CDR3 coding DNA: TGTGCCAGCAGCTCCTTGGAGACGCGCGCCGGGGAGCTGTTTTTT. The full variable domain, its missing parts supplied by reference TRBV7-9 and TRBJ2-2, is DTGVSQNPRHKITKRGQNVTFRCDPISEHNRLYWYRQTLGQGPEFLTYFQNEAQLEKSRLLSDRFSAERPKGSFSTLEIQRTEQGDSAMYLCASSSLETRAGELFFGEGSRLTVL.

V usage is TRBV19 and J usage is TRBJ1-5; the match to TRBD1 covers 7 bases. Germline CDR1 is LNHDA and CDR2 is SQIVND (reference sequence). The CDR3 covers 16 residues. After removal of 6 bases from V and 3 bases from J, the junction contained 11 bases not matched to a gene. This CDR3 reads CASRHTGVSPNQPQHF. CDR3 DNA sequence: TGTGCCAGTAGGCACACAGGGGTTAGTCCCAATCAGCCCCAGCATTTT.

The rearrangement uses TRBV7-9 and TRBJ2-4, with D possibly matching TRBD1 (5 bases). This CDR3 has 12 residues. Trimming took off 6 bases at V and 8 bases at J, with 11 bases between the two ends. Germline CDR1 and CDR2: SEHNR and FQNEAQ (reference sequence). The CDR3 reads CASRGEGDIQYF. The CDR3 nucleotides are TGTGCCAGCAGAGGGGAAGGGGACATTCAGTACTTC.

The rearrangement joins TRBV7-2 to TRBJ2-3; 7 positions agree with TRBD2. After removal of 4 bases from V and 2 bases from J, the junction contained 15 bases not matched to a gene. The CDR3 is made up of 18 amino acids. Germline values: CDR1 SGHTA, CDR2 FQGNSA. The chain's CDR3 is CASSYARGNQLFTDTQYF. CDR3 in DNA: TGTGCCAGCAGCTACGCGCGGGGGAACCAGTTATTCACAGATACGCAGTATTTT.

V gene TRBV4-1 combines with J gene TRBJ1-2; TRBD1 might be the D (6 bases). Germline CDR1 and CDR2: MGHRA and YSYEKL. Trimming removed 4 bases from V and 8 bases from J, with 17 bases in between. The CDR3 sequence is 14 residues long. CDR3 in DNA: TGCGCCAGCAGCCTCAAGGGGGAATTAGAAGGCTACACCTTC. Amino acids: CASSLKGELEGYTF.

The chain combines TRBV25-1 with TRBJ2-5; no reliable D call. This CDR3 comprises 14 residues. CDR1 and CDR2 from the germline V gene are MGHDK and SYGVNS. The ends were cut back, 2 bases at V and 7 bases at J, with 14 bases in the middle. This CDR3 reads CASSERLQVGTQYF. In nucleotides, the CDR3 is TGTGCCAGCAGTGAACGGCTCCAGGTTGGGACCCAGTACTTC. The whole variable domain, remainder taken from reference TRBV25-1 and TRBJ2-5, is EADIYQTPRYLVIGTGKKITLECSQTMGHDKMYWYQQDPGMELHLIHYSYGVNSTEKGDLSSESTVSRIRTEHFPLTLESARPSHTSQYLCASSERLQVGTQYFGPGTRLLVL.

This clone was found once. The chain joins TRBV3-1 (or the pseudogene TRBV3-2) to TRBJ2-7; possible D gene TRBD1, 6 bases. There are 15 residues in the CDR3. CDR1 and CDR2 (germline): LGHDT, YNNKEL (reference sequence). V was cut by 7 bases and J by 2 bases, with 18 bases left in between. Written as DNA, the CDR3 is TGTGCCAGCACCCGAGAACAGGGTCGGGCCTACGAGCAGTACTTC. This translates into CASTREQGRAYEQYF.

The V gene is TRBV7-9, the J gene TRBJ2-7; D gene uncertain. The CDR3 runs to 13 residues. V shed 3 bases and J shed 0 bases, with 6 bases lying between them. The germline V gene encodes CDR1 SEHNR and CDR2 FQNEAQ (reference sequence). The CDR3 DNA sequence: TGTGCCAGCAGCTTCGACATCTCCTACGAGCAGTACTTC. Translating it yields CASSFDISYEQYF.

The chain carries TRBV10-1 and TRBJ2-4, with D unclear. CDR1 is WNHNN, CDR2 SYGVQD, per germline (reference sequence). The V gene lost 7 bases and the J gene lost 2 bases, with 3 bases spanning the gap. This CDR3 contains 11 residues. The CDR3 here is CASTSKNIQYF. DNA for the CDR3: TGCGCCAGCACATCCAAAAACATTCAGTACTTC.

The genes are TRBV5-5 and TRBJ1-4, with TRBD1 matching 7 bases. There are 15 residues in the CDR3. Germline CDR1 SGHKS, CDR2 YYEKEE (reference sequence). The trim removed 3 bases at V and 7 bases at J, leaving 9 bases unmatched. The CDR3 is CASSSQGGAGEKLFF. DNA for the CDR3: TGTGCCAGCAGCTCCCAAGGGGGCGCGGGTGAAAAACTGTTTTTT.

CDR3 protein: CASWTGTGRETQYF. Here the CDR3 DNA reads TGCGCCAGCTGGACCGGGACAGGGAGGGAGACCCAGTACTTC. This chain links TRBV5-1 with TRBJ2-5, with 9 bases identical to TRBD1. This CDR3 has 14 amino acids. The ends lost 7 bases at V and 5 bases at J; junction bases unmatched: 9. Germline V lookup: CDR1 SGHRS, CDR2 YFSETQ.

V is TRBV10-1 and J is TRBJ1-4, with D hard to call. The CDR3 loop spans 14 amino acids. From germline, CDR1 is WNHNN and CDR2 SYGVQD (reference sequence). V was clipped by 3 bases and J by 11 bases, with 16 bases between them. The CDR3 coding sequence is TGCGCCAGCAGTGATTCGACCGAGGGTGGGAAACTGTTTTTT. Encoded protein: CASSDSTEGGKLFF.

V usage is TRBV5-4 and J usage is TRBJ1-1; unclear D gene. Germline assignment: CDR1 SGHNT and CDR2 YYREEE (reference sequence). CDR3 length equals 14 residues. V shed 2 bases and J shed 7 bases, with 15 bases lying between them. This CDR3 reads CASSLEYTSDEAFF. The CDR3 DNA follows: TGTGCCAGCAGCTTAGAATATACGTCAGATGAAGCTTTCTTT.

The chain employs TRBV7-3 and TRBJ2-1, with 7 bases fitting TRBD1. Unmatched junction bases numbered 16, after V lost 5 bases and J lost 9 bases. Per the germline V gene, CDR1 is SGHTA and CDR2 is FQGTGA. The CDR3 length is 16 residues. The CDR3 sequence: CASSQPRVGQVGEQFF. The CDR3 DNA reads as TGTGCCAGCAGCCAACCCCGGGTAGGACAGGTTGGTGAGCAGTTCTTC.

The chain has TRBV5-6 and TRBJ2-7, with 9 bases lining up with TRBD2. The V and J ends lost 4 bases and 5 bases, in that order; junction bases with no gene match: 13. In germline, CDR1 is SGHDT, CDR2 YYEEEE. The CDR3 is made up of 16 amino acids. The CDR3 is CASSRPRAGGIDEQYF. CDR3 bases: TGTGCCAGCAGCAGACCCCGAGCGGGGGGTATTGACGAGCAGTACTTC.

The chain carries TRBV30 and TRBJ1-6; no clear D gene. This CDR3 is built from 15 residues. With 1 base removed from V and 13 bases from J, the gap between germline ends came to 20 bases. The germline V gene has CDR1 GTSNPN and CDR2 SVGIG (reference sequence). The CDR3 is CAWSGVTGSRFPLHF. The CDR3 nucleotides read TGTGCCTGGAGTGGGGTAACCGGTTCCAGGTTTCCCCTCCACTTT. Supplemented by reference TRBV30 and TRBJ1-6, the full variable domain reads SQTIHQWPATLVQPVGSPLSLECTVEGTSNPNLYWYRQAAGRGLQLLFYSVGIGQISSEVPQNLSASRPQDRQFILSSKKLLLSDSGFYLCAWSGVTGSRFPLHFGNGTRLTVT.

V gene TRBV6-5 combines with J gene TRBJ2-3, with 7 bases matching TRBD2. The V and J ends lost 0 bases and 3 bases, in that order; junction bases with no gene match: 6. The CDR3 covers 16 residues. Germline CDR1 and CDR2: MNHEY and SVGAGI. CDR3 nucleotide sequence: TGTGCCAGCAGTTACTCGCGGGGGATGAGGACAGATACGCAGTATTTT. This sequence encodes CASSYSRGMRTDTQYF.

This clone was observed a few times. The CDR3 sequence is CASSLDRGSNQPQHF. The CDR3 nucleotides are TGTGCCAGCAGCTTAGACAGGGGGAGCAATCAGCCCCAGCATTTT. The chain couples TRBV11-1 to TRBJ1-5; TRBD1 aligns across 8 bases. Per germline, CDR1 SGHAT and CDR2 FQDESV (reference sequence). The CDR3 runs to 15 residues. Unmatched junction bases numbered 0, after V lost 1 base and J lost 1 base.

The rearrangement joins TRBV5-1 to TRBJ1-1, with 7 bases lining up with TRBD1. This CDR3 is built from 14 residues. Germline V CDR1 and CDR2: SGHRS, YFSETQ. V was pared by 3 bases and J by 3 bases, with 5 bases of the junction left unmatched. The CDR3 region is CASSSQGWDTEAFF. The CDR3 DNA sequence: TGCGCCAGCAGCTCACAGGGGTGGGACACTGAAGCTTTCTTT.

This chain joins TRBV7-9 and TRBJ2-5; D is perhaps TRBD2 (6 bases). Trimming removed 4 bases at V and 0 bases at J, with 6 bases between. CDR3 size: 13 residues. The germline gives CDR1 SEHNR, CDR2 FQNEAQ (reference sequence). CDR3 DNA sequence: TGTGCCAGCAGCTGGGGGGACCAAGAGACCCAGTACTTC. Translating gives CASSWGDQETQYF.

The CDR3 protein is CASSEHSGEGTQYF. CDR3 in DNA: TGTGCCAGCAGTGAGCATAGCGGGGAGGGTACGCAGTATTTT. The chain is built from TRBV2 and TRBJ2-3; TRBD2 matches at 8 bases. CDR1 SNHLY and CDR2 FYNNEI come from the germline V gene. Losses at the gene ends were 3 bases for V and 8 bases for J; bases not matched to a gene: 7. The CDR3 has 14 amino acids.